This TCR beta chain was recorded in a study of cytomegalovirus exposure and HLA in healthy donors. Study-level findings and limits: In vitro data verified three CMV-associated chains as specific for CMV antigens. Later on, a genetic analysis was performed. It linked a missense variant in DCLRE1C with V- and J-gene trimming of TCR beta.

The germline V gene has CDR1 SGHRS and CDR2 YFSETQ. The CDR3 covers 14 residues. V shed 3 bases and J 6 bases; nucleotides not matched to a gene: 8. Primers: 60 Vbeta forward and 13 Jbeta reverse. Authors' processing steps: In a later analysis, the count reached 80 million or so unique TCR beta chains, with about 10 million shared. Some clones are missing from TCRdb's copy, which holds only in-frame ones; the method was immunoSEQ multiplex PCR. That table is the source of V, J and clone size, and D and trimming were worked out from the DNA. In the table there are 100,000 to 150,000 clones, about 73% of which are singletons. Details on this clone: The target antigen is unknown.

Likely unrecorded immune exposures existed in these nominally healthy donors. This sequence originates from a woman between 45 and 60 years old in good health and CMV-seropositive. This chain uses TRBV5-1 with TRBJ1-1; TRBD1 matches at 7 bases. Material: PBMCs. CDR3 sequence reads: CASSSGQAGAEAFF. CDR3 DNA: TGCGCCAGCAGCTCTGGACAGGCGGGCGCTGAAGCTTTCTTT.